Detailed here is one T cell receptor (beta chain). No antigen is known for it. Primers for the PCR totalled 60 Vbeta and 13 Jbeta. Only in-frame clones appear in the TCRdb table, and some are missing; sequencing was by immunoSEQ multiplex PCR. The data contain tens of thousands of clones, more than 70% of them singletons. Looked up from germline, CDR1 is SGHNT and CDR2 is YYREEE (reference sequence). The V and J ends lost 0 bases and 8 bases, in that order; junction bases with no gene match: 8. This CDR3 spans 16 amino acids. The record originates from a study of cytomegalovirus exposure and HLA in healthy donors. Whole-study results and caveats: A missense variant in DCLRE1C was later tied to TCR beta V- and J-gene trimming.

Sequencing was carried out using PBMCs. The sequence derives from a woman aged 40 to 50 in good health and CMV-seropositive. V and J are TRBV5-4 and TRBJ1-2; 12 bases are a match to TRBD1. CDR3: CASSLEGTGGAGGYTF. CDR3 nucleotide sequence: TGTGCCAGCAGCTTGGAGGGGACAGGGGGCGCGGGGGGCTACACCTTC.